The sequence of this T cell receptor beta chain was determined in a study of blood T cell repertoires in COVID-19. V lost 7 bases and J 4 bases, leaving 20 bases between the germline ends. Germline-derived CDR1 and CDR2 are SNHLY and FYNNEI. This CDR3 region has 15 residues. As processed by the authors: Estimates of nucleated cell counts were drawn from the amplification of reference gene primers. TCRdb keeps only in-frame clones here, not all; method: immunoSEQ multiplex PCR. V, J and clone size derive from that table, while D and trimming were established from the DNA sequence. The data show approximately 480,000 clones, with 85% to 90% seen just once and roughly 0.92% held by the top ten. In Seattle, patients joined the study during active infection and were tracked longitudinally.

This TCR came from a man between 18 and 29 years old with COVID-19, enrolled during active disease. The sample consisted of peripheral blood. V gene TRBV2 combines with J gene TRBJ2-7; the D gene is possibly TRBD2 (5 bases). DNA for the CDR3: TGTGCCAGCAACGACGGAGGACTGCTGATTTACGAGCAGTACTTC. Amino acids: CASNDGGLLIYEQYF. Based on the CDR3 plus reference TRBV2 and TRBJ2-7, the full variable domain is EPEVTQTPSHQVTQMGQEVILRCVPISNHLYFYWYRQILGQKVEFLVSFYNNEISEKSEIFDDQFSVERPDGSNFTLKIRSTKLEDSAMYFCASNDGGLLIYEQYFGPGTRLTVT.